This T cell receptor (beta chain) was retrieved from a study of T cells in Graves' hyperthyroidism and ophthalmopathy. This clonotype was seen many times. What it binds is not known. The TCR beta CDR3 regions underwent amplification using RNA transcripts as the source. An initial round of RT-PCR targeting the TCR CDR3 relied on the HTBI primer set. TCRdb ran MiXCR on the multiplex PCR reads and lists one entry per CDR3 protein. The profile shows approximately 300,000 distinct CDR3 sequences, approximately 15% of them singletons. Lactation, pregnancy, other autoimmune disease or uncontrolled infection excluded patients. Diagnosis relied on clinical symptoms, serum thyroxine and TRAb, thyroid ultrasound and orbital computed tomography. Broader study findings: Model predictions of ophthalmopathy came a median roughly 6.7 months before onset. Ophthalmopathy could be told apart from stable hyperthyroidism with a 13 V-J model.

Germline V gene data show CDR1 as SGHKS and CDR2 as YYEKEE (reference sequence). The CDR3 spans 15 residues. With 4 bases clipped from V and 4 bases from J, the junction kept 10 bases outside the gene matches. The TCR comes from a woman aged 55-70 years with Graves' ophthalmopathy. V gene TRBV5-5 combines with J gene TRBJ1-1; 7 bases map to TRBD1. The material sequenced was blood. CDR3 bases: TGTGCCAGCAGCATTCAATTCCGGGACAGCACTGAAGCTTTCTTT. Its protein is CASSIQFRDSTEAFF. Combining the CDR3 with reference TRBV5-5 and TRBJ1-1 gives the whole variable domain DAGVTQSPTHLIKTRGQQVTLRCSPISGHKSVSWYQQVLGQGPQFIFQYYEKEERGRGNFPDRFSARQFPNYSSELNVNALLLGDSALYLCASSIQFRDSTEAFFGQGTRLTVV.